A single TCR beta chain is shown here with its context. This clonotype was counted at least ten times. Its antigen is not yet known. Within one base of it there is no much larger clone, and no base qualities were kept. The sample originates from a study of T cell repertoires in cytomegalovirus infection (dated by TCRdb to 2018 to 2020). As for the study more broadly: The peptide stimulations were aimed at well-studied HLA-B-restricted epitopes as well as recently identified HLA-C-restricted CMV epitopes, whose presentation resists viral immunomodulation. Because public TCR beta signatures pointed to carriage of CMV infection together with the matching HLA type, the HLA type of each donor mattered for the analysis.

Sequencer: Illumina HiSeq 1500. TCRdb trimmed public reads at Q25 via fastp, called clones via MiXCR and kept in-frame beta chains. CDR3 protein sequences are deduplicated, and each keeps its most common genes and DNA. The sample profile shows around 23,000 distinct CDR3 sequences; approximately 22% of them were found once. The ten largest clonotypes hold 91% of the sample. Explained via the paper, the treatment or condition label denotes: in vitro stimulation with specific CMV peptide epitopes to enrich CMV-specific T cells. Summary of the overall study and its limitations: In both this cohort and an independent roughly 330-donor cohort, the cumulative frequency of public TCR beta family members distinguished carriers of CMV infection plus the relevant HLA type. The ex vivo response was dominated by HLA-C-restricted CMV-specific TCR beta clonotypes, which also provided the single most frequent clonotype in two of eight donors.

V and J lose 3 bases and 6 bases, and a span of 17 bases separates them. From cysteine to phenylalanine, the CDR3 is 15 amino acids long. Only the CDR3 region is kept as DNA, spanning 45 bases read in frame from base 1. The CDR1 and CDR2 encoded by the germline V gene are SGHTA and FQGNSA. This specimen was CD8+ T cells from cultured PBMCs, taken from culture after CMV antigen stimulation. The TCR comes from a human donor in good health (CMV status not recorded). Some clones in this sample may be carry-over from other donors' samples. The receptor chain draws on TRBV7-2 and TRBJ1-2; possibly the D gene is TRBD1, per 6 matching bases. The CDR3 reads as follows: CASSFFGGGVNGYTF. The DNA reads as follows: TGTGCCAGCAGCTTTTTTGGCGGGGGCGTAAATGGCTACACCTTC. The CDR3, completed at both ends by the reference TRBV7-2 and TRBJ1-2 genes, gives the full variable domain GAGVSQSPSNKVTEKGKDVELRCDPISGHTALYWYRQSLGQGLEFLIYFQGNSAPDKSGLPSDRFSAERTGGSVSTLTIQRTQQEDSAVYLCASSFFGGGVNGYTFGSGTRLTVV.